This TCR beta chain stems from a study of regulatory T cells in long-lasting Graves disease. This clonotype appeared many times. Researchers made TCR beta libraries by using iRepertoire HTBI primers and running Arm-PCR on CDR3 regions. In TCRdb, the multiplex PCR reads were re-called with MiXCR into one record per CDR3 protein. The repertoire includes around 250,000 distinct CDR3 sequences, approximately 20% of them detected once, and approximately 20% sits in the top ten. The CDR3 has 16 amino acids. The V end lost 5 bases, the J end lost 1 base, and 18 bases lay between the germline ends. Germline V lookup: CDR1 SGHTA, CDR2 FQGNSA. Time point reported: newly diagnosed GD, antithyroid drugs for less than 3 months. RNA isolated from PBMCs was used to make the TCR library.

The TCR was taken from a female donor with Graves disease. The chain links TRBV7-2 to TRBJ2-7, with TRBD2 as a possible D gene (6 bases). The material was peripheral blood mononuclear cells (PBMCs), obtained at new diagnosis, from a patient treated with antithyroid drugs. The CDR3 here is CASSVSGPGESYEQYF. CDR3 nucleotide sequence: TGTGCCAGCAGCGTTAGCGGACCGGGGGAGTCCTACGAGCAGTACTTC.